This T cell receptor beta chain was sequenced during a study of blood T cell repertoires in COVID-19. Overall study: Spain, Italy and the United States supplied samples that represented acute and convalescent COVID-19. T cells, B-cell-depleted T cells, or PBMCs provided the cDNA or gDNA that served as material.

In the source study's methods: Researchers report that nucleated cell counts were estimated from reference gene primer amplification. Profiled with immunoSEQ multiplex PCR; TCRdb holds only in-frame clones, not every one. The DNA was the basis for D and trimming; V, J and clone size are from that table. The repertoire has hundreds of thousands of clones, around four fifths of them found once; the top ten carry around 4%. Unmatched junction bases numbered 15, after V lost 4 bases and J lost 2 bases. The CDR3 is made up of 18 amino acids. CDR1 and CDR2 (germline): LNHDA, SQIVND (reference sequence). The clonotype comes from a woman in her fifties or sixties with active or convalescent COVID-19. The rearrangement joins TRBV19 to TRBJ2-3; TRBD2 agrees at 7 bases. Specimen: peripheral blood. CDR3 sequence (DNA): TGTGCCAGTAGTACCCTCGGGGGGATAGGCACGGTCACAGATACGCAGTATTTT. The encoded protein is CASSTLGGIGTVTDTQYF.